The present TCR beta chain was sequenced within a study of shared clonotypes between healthy human individuals. Study in general: A couple of women and a few men aged 18 to 49 made up the donors. Researchers assigned three CD4 naive, three CD4 memory, two CD8 naive and one CD8 memory plate to each donor.

Study-wide results and caveats: In several donors, around 4.8% of naive CD4 clonotypes appeared in common.

The assay was immunoSEQ multiplex PCR, and TCRdb's table has in-frame clones only and misses some. The sample holds around 1.4 million clones, about 98.5% seen once. As regards this clone: Its antigen is still unknown. Other nucleotide sequences from this sample produce the same CDR3.

Sequenced input: naive CD4+ T cells sorted from blood. Regarding subset: CD45RA+ positively selected. This clonotype was obtained from a man younger than 40 in good health.

As DNA, the CDR3 is TGTGCCAGCAGCTTAGGGACAGGGTCGTCTGGGGCCAACGTCCTGACTTTC. This gives the protein CASSLGTGSSGANVLTF. V usage is TRBV11-2 and J usage is TRBJ2-6; 8 positions match TRBD1. V dropped 1 base and J dropped 1; count of bases not matched to a gene: 3. Germline CDR1 and CDR2: SGHAT and FQNNGV. The CDR3 sequence is 17 residues long.